One and the same sample provided the 2 T cell receptor beta chains below, sequenced in a study of cytomegalovirus exposure and HLA in healthy donors. Researchers ran the PCR with 60 Vbeta and 13 Jbeta primers. Method: immunoSEQ multiplex PCR; TCRdb's copy keeps in-frame clones and lacks some. The sample shows about 140,000 clones, 80% of them seen only once. The sample consisted of PBMCs. The receptors come from a male donor in good health and CMV-seropositive.

The CDR3 DNA sequence: TGTGCCAGCATTCAAAAGGGACTATCCCACAATGAGCAGTTCTTC. Amino acid sequence: CASIQKGLSHNEQFF. This chain joins TRBV28 and TRBJ2-1, with 7 bases aligning to TRBD2. The CDR3 consists of 15 residues. Germline CDR1 reads MDHEN; CDR2 reads SYDVKM. Trimming removed 7 bases from V and 5 bases from J; junction bases left unmatched: 11.

This clone was detected only once. The identical CDR3 is also encoded by other nucleotide sequences in the sample. V is TRBV9 and J is TRBJ2-2, with 7 positions matching TRBD2. The CDR3 length is 16 residues. Germline values: CDR1 SGDLS, CDR2 YYNGEE. V shed 2 bases, J shed 3 bases, and the junction held 7 bases outside the gene matches. DNA of the CDR3: TGTGCCAGCAGCGTTAGGGGAGGGCTGGACACCGGGGAGCTGTTTTTT. Protein product: CASSVRGGLDTGELFF.